The sequence of this TCR beta chain was determined in a study of CXCR3-negative and CXCR3-positive naive CD8 T cells. By phenotype, naive CD8+ T cells were CD45RO-CCR7+CD27+CD95-. The libraries of TRB cDNA were constructed through 5' RACE using UMI labels. TCRdb re-called the 5' RACE reads and shows each CDR3 protein once, DNA omitted. Its clone listing holds about 63,000 distinct CDR3 sequences. Note on this clonotype: Its antigen is as yet unknown.

General study points: The TRB CDR3s that CXCR3-positive naive cells carried were more hydrophobic than those of CXCR3-negative naive cells. The level of CXCR3 expression partially decreased after cryopreservation; the majority of assays used fresh PBMCs. Diversity in memory CD8+ cells fell much lower than the comparably high levels seen in both naive subsets.

The origin of this receptor is a human donor in good health. Some clones in this sample may be carry-over from other donors' samples. Sequencing was carried out using naive CXCR3+ CD8+ T cells from blood. Sample subset: CD45RO-CCR7+CD27+CD95- naive CD8+ T cells expressing CXCR3 (TNR3+).

The CDR3 spells CSASHMTGGDYGYTF. The rearrangement uses TRBV20-1 and TRBJ1-2; TCRdb's D call of TRBD1 is untestable without DNA. Germline lookup yields CDR1 DFQATT and CDR2 SNEGSKA (reference sequence). This CDR3 contains 15 residues.